This T cell receptor beta chain stems from a study of identical twins. Germline values: CDR1 SQVTM, CDR2 ANQGSEA. The CDR3 covers 11 residues. The ends were cut back, 7 bases at V and 9 bases at J, with 15 bases in the middle. TCRdb recomputed calls from the 5' RACE reads with MiXCR, one row per CDR3 protein. The sample carries approximately 230,000 distinct CDR3 sequences, 6.5% recorded once. This clonotype was counted a few times. This sample also belongs to another study, concerning T cells expressing NK-cell markers.

The chain carries TRBV29-1 and TRBJ1-1; D is ambiguous. The sequencing sample was made of CD8+ T cells sorted from blood. The clonotype was recovered from a woman aged 18-29 years in good health. CDR3 sequence: CSAMEGSKAFF. In DNA form, the CDR3 reads TGCAGCGCCATGGAAGGTTCGAAAGCTTTCTTT.